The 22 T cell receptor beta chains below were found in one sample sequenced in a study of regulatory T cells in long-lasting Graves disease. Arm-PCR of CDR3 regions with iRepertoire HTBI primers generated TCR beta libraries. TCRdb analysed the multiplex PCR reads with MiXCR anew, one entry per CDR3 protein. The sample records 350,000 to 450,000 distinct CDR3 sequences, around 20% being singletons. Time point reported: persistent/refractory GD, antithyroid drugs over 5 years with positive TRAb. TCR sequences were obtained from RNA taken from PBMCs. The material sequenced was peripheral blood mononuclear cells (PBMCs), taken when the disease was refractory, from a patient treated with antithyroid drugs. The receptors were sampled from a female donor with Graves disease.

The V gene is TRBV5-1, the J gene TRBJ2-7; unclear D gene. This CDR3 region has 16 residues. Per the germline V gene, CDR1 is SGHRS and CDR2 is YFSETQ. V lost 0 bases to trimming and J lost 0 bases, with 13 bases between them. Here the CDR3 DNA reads TGCGCCAGCAGCTTGGGGGCAGGAACGAGCTCCTACGAGCAGTACTTC. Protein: CASSLGAGTSSYEQYF.

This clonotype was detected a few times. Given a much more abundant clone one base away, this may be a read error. The CDR3 nucleotides are TGTGCCAGCAGTAAACGTGGATACACCGGGGAGCTGTTTTTT. The encoded protein is CASSKRGYTGELFF. The V and J genes are TRBV2 and TRBJ2-2, with no clear D. The length of the CDR3 is 14 residues. V was cut by 5 bases and J by 3 bases, with 10 bases left in between. Looked up from germline, CDR1 is SNHLY and CDR2 is FYNNEI.

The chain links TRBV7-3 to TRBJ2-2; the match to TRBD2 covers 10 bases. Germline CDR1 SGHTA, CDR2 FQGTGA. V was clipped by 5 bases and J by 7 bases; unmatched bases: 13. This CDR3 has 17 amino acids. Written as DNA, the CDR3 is TGTGCCAGCAGCACCTCGGGGCTAGCGGGAGATAACGGGGAGCTGTTTTTT. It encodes CASSTSGLAGDNGELFF.

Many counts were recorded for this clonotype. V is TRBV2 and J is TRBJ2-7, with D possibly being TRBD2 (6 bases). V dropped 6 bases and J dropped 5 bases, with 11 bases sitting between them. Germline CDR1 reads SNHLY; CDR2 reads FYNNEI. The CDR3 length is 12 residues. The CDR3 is CASRAGLNEQYF. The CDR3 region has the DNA TGTGCCAGCAGGGCGGGACTGAACGAGCAGTACTTC.

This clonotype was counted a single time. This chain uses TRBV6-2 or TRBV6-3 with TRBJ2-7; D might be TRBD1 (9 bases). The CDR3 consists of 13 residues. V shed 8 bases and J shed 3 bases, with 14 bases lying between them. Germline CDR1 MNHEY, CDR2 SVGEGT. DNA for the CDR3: TGTGCCAGCCGGGGGGGACAGGGCTACGAGCAGTACTTC. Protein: CASRGGQGYEQYF.

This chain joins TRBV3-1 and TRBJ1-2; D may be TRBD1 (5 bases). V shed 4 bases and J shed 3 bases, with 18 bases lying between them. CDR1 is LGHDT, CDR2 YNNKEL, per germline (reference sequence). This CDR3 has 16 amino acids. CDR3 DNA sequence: TGTGCCAGCAGCCCAGCTACCCGCAGGGATTACTATGGCTACACCTTC. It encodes CASSPATRRDYYGYTF.

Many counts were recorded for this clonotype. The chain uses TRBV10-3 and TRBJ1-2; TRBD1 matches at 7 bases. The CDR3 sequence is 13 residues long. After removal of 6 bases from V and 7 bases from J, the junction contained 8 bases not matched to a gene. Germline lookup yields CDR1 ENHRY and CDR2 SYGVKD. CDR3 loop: CAIRLDRDGGYTF. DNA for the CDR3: TGTGCCATCAGGCTCGACAGGGACGGTGGCTACACCTTC.

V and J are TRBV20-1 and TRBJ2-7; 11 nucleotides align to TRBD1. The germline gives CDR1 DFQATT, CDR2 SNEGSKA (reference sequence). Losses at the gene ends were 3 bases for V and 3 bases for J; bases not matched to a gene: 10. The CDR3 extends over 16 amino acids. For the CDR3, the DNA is TGCAGTGCTAGGGACAGGGGGCAGACTAGTTACTACGAGCAGTACTTC. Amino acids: CSARDRGQTSYYEQYF.

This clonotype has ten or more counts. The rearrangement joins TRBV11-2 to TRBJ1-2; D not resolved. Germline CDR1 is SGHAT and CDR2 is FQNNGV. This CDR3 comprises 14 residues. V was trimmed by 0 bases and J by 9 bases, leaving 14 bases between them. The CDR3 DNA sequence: TGTGCCAGCAGCTTAGATTCGGAGGCTTGGAGCTACACCTTC. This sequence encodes CASSLDSEAWSYTF.

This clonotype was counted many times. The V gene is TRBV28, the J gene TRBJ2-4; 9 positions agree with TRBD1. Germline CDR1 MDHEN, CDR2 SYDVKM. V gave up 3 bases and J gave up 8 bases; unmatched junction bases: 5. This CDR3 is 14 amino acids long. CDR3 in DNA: TGTGCCAGCAGTTTGGAACAGGGGGCATACATTCAGTACTTC. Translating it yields CASSLEQGAYIQYF.

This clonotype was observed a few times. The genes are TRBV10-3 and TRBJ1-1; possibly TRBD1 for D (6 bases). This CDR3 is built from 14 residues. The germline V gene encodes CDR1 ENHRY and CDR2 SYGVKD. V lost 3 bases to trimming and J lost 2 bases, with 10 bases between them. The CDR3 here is CAISDKQGNTEAFF. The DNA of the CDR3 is TGTGCCATCAGTGACAAACAGGGAAACACTGAAGCTTTCTTT.

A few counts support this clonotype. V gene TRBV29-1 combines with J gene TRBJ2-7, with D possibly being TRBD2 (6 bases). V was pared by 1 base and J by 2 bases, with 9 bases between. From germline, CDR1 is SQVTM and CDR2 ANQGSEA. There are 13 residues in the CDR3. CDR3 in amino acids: CSVEGDSPYEQYF. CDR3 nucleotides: TGCAGCGTTGAAGGGGACTCCCCCTACGAGCAGTACTTC.

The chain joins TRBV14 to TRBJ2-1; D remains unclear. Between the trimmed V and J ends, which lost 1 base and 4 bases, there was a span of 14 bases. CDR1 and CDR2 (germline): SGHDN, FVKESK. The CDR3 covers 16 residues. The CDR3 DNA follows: TGTGCCAGCAGCCAAGTTCGTCTGTTACGTTACAATGAGCAGTTCTTC. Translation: CASSQVRLLRYNEQFF.

CDR3 sequence reads: CASSLETDYEQYF. Written as DNA, the CDR3 is TGTGCCAGCAGCCTCGAGACAGACTACGAGCAGTACTTC. V and J are TRBV5-6 and TRBJ2-7; weak D call: TRBD1 (5 bases). Germline V lookup: CDR1 SGHDT, CDR2 YYEEEE. Trimming removed 4 bases from V and 3 bases from J, with 11 bases in between. CDR3 length: 13 amino acids.

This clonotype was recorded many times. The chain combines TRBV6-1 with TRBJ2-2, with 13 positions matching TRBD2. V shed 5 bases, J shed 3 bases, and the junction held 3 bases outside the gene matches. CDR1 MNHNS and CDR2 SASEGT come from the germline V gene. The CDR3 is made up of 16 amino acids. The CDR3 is CASSRTSGGYTGELFF. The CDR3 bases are TGTGCCAGCAGTCGGACTAGCGGGGGTTACACCGGGGAGCTGTTTTTT.

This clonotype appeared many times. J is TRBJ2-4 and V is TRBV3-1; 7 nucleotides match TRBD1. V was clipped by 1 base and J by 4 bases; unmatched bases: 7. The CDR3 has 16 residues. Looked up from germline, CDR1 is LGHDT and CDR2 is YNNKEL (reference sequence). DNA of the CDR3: TGTGCCAGCAGCCAAGGAGGGACAGCGGAAAAAAACATTCAGTACTTC. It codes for CASSQGGTAEKNIQYF. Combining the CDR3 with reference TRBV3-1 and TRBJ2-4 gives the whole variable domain DTAVSQTPKYLVTQMGNDKSIKCEQNLGHDTMYWYKQDSKKFLKIMFSYNNKELIINETVPNRFSPKSPDKAHLNLHINSLELGDSAVYFCASSQGGTAEKNIQYFGAGTRLSVL.

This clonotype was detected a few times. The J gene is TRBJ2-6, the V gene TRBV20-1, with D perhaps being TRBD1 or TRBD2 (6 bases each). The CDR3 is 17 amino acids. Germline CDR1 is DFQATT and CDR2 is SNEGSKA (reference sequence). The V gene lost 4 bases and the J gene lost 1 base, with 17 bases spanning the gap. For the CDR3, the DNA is TGCAGTGCTAATCGGGGGCCTTTAGCGTCTGGGGCCAACGTCCTGACTTTC. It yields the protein CSANRGPLASGANVLTF.

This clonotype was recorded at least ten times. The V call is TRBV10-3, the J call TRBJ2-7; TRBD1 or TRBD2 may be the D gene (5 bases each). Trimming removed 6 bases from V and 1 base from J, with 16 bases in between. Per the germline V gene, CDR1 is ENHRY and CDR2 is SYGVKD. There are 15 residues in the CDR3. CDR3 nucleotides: TGTGCCATCAGCGATCGGGACGCCCTTTCCTACGAGCAGTACTTC. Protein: CAISDRDALSYEQYF.

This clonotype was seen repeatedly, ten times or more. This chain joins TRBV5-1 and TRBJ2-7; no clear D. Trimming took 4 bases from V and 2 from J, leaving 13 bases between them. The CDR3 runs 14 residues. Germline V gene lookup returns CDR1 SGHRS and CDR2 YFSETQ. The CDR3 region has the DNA TGCGCCAGCAGCCTTGGCCCCGTTACCTACGAGCAGTACTTC. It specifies CASSLGPVTYEQYF. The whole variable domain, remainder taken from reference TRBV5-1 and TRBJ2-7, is KAGVTQTPRYLIKTRGQQVTLSCSPISGHRSVSWYQQTPGQGLQFLFEYFSETQRNKGNFPGRFSGRQFSNSRSEMNVSTLELGDSALYLCASSLGPVTYEQYFGPGTRLTVT.

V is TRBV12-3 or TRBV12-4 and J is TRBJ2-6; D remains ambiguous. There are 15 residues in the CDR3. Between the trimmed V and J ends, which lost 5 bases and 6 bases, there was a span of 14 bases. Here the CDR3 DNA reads TGTGCCAGCAGTCCCGGGCCCCAAGAGGCCAACGTCCTGACTTTC. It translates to CASSPGPQEANVLTF.

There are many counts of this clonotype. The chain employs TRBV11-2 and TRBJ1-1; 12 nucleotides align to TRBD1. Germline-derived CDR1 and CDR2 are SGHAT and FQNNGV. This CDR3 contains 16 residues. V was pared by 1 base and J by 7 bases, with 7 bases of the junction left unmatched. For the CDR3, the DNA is TGTGCCAGCAGCTTAGTGGGACAGGGGGCAATGGGTGAAGCTTTCTTT. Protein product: CASSLVGQGAMGEAFF.

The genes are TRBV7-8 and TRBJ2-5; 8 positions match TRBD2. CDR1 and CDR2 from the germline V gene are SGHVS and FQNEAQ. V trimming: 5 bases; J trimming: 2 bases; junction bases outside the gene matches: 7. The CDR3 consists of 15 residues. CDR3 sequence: CASSRRGGRQETQYF. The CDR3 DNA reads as TGTGCCAGCAGCAGACGGGGGGGAAGACAAGAGACCCAGTACTTC.